This TCR beta chain originates from a study of cytomegalovirus exposure and HLA in healthy donors (dated by TCRdb to about 2017). The study in broad terms: According to an earlier analysis of 587 of the donors, about 179 million T cells yielded 90 million to 140 million unique TCR beta sequences and approximately 280 Gb of sequence data. An early release covering 550 to 700 HLA-typed donors comprised approximately 290 gigabases of sequencing data and tens of millions of unique TCR sequences. Of the roughly 420 genotyped donors, approximately 81% were placed in the genetic ancestry cluster associated with self-reported Caucasian donors. The study was designed to test whether signatures of past pathogen exposure could be identified by cataloging public T cell receptors. The study used immunosequencing to profile the T cell repertoires of 600 to 850 subjects and linked those repertoires to cytomegalovirus serostatus. In addition to the first cohort of 666 subjects, a separate validation cohort of 120 different subjects was used. The study combined high-throughput TCR immunosequencing, statistical association of individual TCRs with disease status, and machine learning to predict cytomegalovirus infection status. A later analysis re-examined previously published TCR beta repertoires from several hundred donors and added high-resolution HLA genotyping to investigate patterns of TCR occurrence. In the later analysis, no new phenotypic data were used to find candidate immune exposures; instead, reliance was placed on TCR beta sequences and their occurrence across donors. An earlier analysis of 587 of the donors applied high-throughput TCR beta sequencing to assess whether each TCR beta V gene segment acted as functional or pseudogenic. Alongside the repertoire data, information on donor age, sex, ethnicity and CMV serostatus was compiled. In a later genetic analysis, genome-wide SNP genotypes for about 55% of the roughly 700 donors were used, and that subset was treated as a discovery cohort. Every repertoire in the discovery cohort had been generated on one and the same sequencing platform. HLA typing covered class I and class II loci at four-digit resolution. Typing coverage varied by locus: roughly 620-630 donors for A, B, C, DRB1 and DQB1; 500 to 550 for DQA1; 600 to 610 for DPA1; around 450 for DPB1. Roughly 5 DR-DQ haplotypes were treated as single units for association and clustering because of strong linkage in the cohort. Among about 400 genotyped donors of the cohort, an average of roughly 230,000 unique TCR beta nucleotide sequences was sequenced per donor, of which about 19% were non-productive.

The paper's findings and limits, for the study overall: A further reported finding was that TCR beta sequences accurately predicted the HLA-A and HLA-B alleles for most subjects in the first cohort. Correlated functional status among segregating V segments might reflect linkage disequilibrium, but an unknown experimental factor could not be ruled out. It was suggested by the authors that the approach could potentially be generalized to other disease states and immunological phenotypes. Some 15 rarely observed V segments, including chromosome 9 orphons, were excluded from the earlier analysis of some 590 of the donors because counts were too low. Three of the identified cytomegalovirus-associated TCR beta chains were confirmed in vitro to be specific for cytomegalovirus antigens. For the cohort, immune exposure information was limited to CMV serostatus. In a later analysis, HLA-associated TCR beta chains were found to be more clonally expanded and to have lower generation probabilities than equally common non-associated chains. A later analysis reported that several top co-occurrence clusters appeared linked to parvovirus B19, influenza, CMV and Epstein-Barr virus. The classifier was reported to diagnose cytomegalovirus status with high specificity and sensitivity in both the original cohort and the validation cohort. The presence/absence analyses assumed that sequencing depth was roughly uniform across donors, and that assumption may not be true. Across donors, most TCR sequences were observed very rarely, whereas some public TCRs were present in many individuals. The study gave a list of about 150 TCR beta chains associated with cytomegalovirus. Because HLA typing was missing for some donors at each locus, association tests included only the typed subset. A later genetic analysis reported fewer N-insertions in productive TCRs among donors in an Asian-associated ancestry cluster than the roughly 670-donor mean. A later analysis associated about 17,000 TCR beta sequences with specific HLA alleles at a false discovery rate of 0.05. In an earlier analysis of 500 to 650 of the donors, most TCR beta V segments appeared in productive rearrangements about 90% or about 30% of the time, broadly matching IMGT annotations. Most CMV-associated TCR beta chains appeared to be HLA-restricted in a later analysis, and the HLA associations seemed to be driven largely by CMV exposure. A cluster of highly shared sequence variants was judged likely to be a technical artifact of the sequencing pipeline. The 87-base-pair reads could not distinguish some IMGT-functional V segments, including TRBV6-2 and TRBV6-3, so those segments were excluded. When HLA alleles, especially DR and DQ, strongly co-occurred, TCR associations were difficult to assign to individual alleles. In a later analysis, the rate of TCR association differed among HLA loci, with DRB1 alleles having the most associated TCRs and HLA-C alleles having the fewest. In a later genetic analysis, a missense DCLRE1C variant was associated with V-gene and J-gene trimming of TCR beta chains, and the association was replicated in an independent cohort. This cohort had only TCR beta chains sequenced, and the lack of alpha or paired-chain data limited which features could be detected.

CDR1 is given as KGHSH and CDR2 as LQKENI, both from the germline V gene. Relative to germline, V is 7 bases shorter and J is 0 bases shorter, with 18 bases between their ends. The CDR3 sequence holds 16 residues, the cysteine and phenylalanine included. The retained sequence is limited to the CDR3, 48 bases, with the frame set at the first base. In total, 630 or so healthy bone marrow donors made up the cohort. At the time of sampling, every cohort member was nominally healthy, though immune exposures that went unrecorded were likely present. The donor tested CMV seropositive, placing the donor among the approximately 290 seropositive members of the cohort. A peripheral blood sample was collected from each donor, and TCR beta sequencing was performed on peripheral blood mononuclear cells. The Qiagen DNeasy Blood Extraction Kit was used to extract genomic DNA from the blood cell samples. Preparation of the library involved the immunoSEQ multiplex PCR assay. A mixture of 60 forward primers for TCR Vbeta segments and 13 reverse primers for TCR Jbeta segments was used in the multiplex PCR. A multiplex PCR assay on genomic DNA amplified the CDR3 region of rearranged TCR beta genes. The amplified TCR beta libraries were sequenced on the Illumina HiSeq System as 87-base-pair reads. The published analysis was carried out like this. A later analysis counted about 80 million unique TCR beta chains across the 500 to 850 repertoires, and 9.5 million to 11 million of these chains were shared by at least two donors. Raw reads were error-corrected and collapsed into unique sequences by a nearest-neighbor algorithm in which closely related sequences were merged to remove PCR and sequencing errors. CDR3 sequences were aligned to IMGT reference sequences to assign V, D and J gene segments. For a sequence to be retained, a match of at least six nucleotides to both a V gene segment and a J gene segment was required. Rearrangements were classified as productive when the CDR3 lacked stop codons and remained in frame with V and J, and all other rearrangements were classified as non-productive. Following IMGT convention, CDR3 was defined as the stretch from the second conserved V-encoded cysteine up to the conserved J-encoded phenylalanine. The earlier analysis of 587 of the donors excluded any sequence lacking an unambiguous match to a single V gene segment. An earlier analysis of fewer than 650 of the donors classified V segments as functional when productive rearrangements were above 56.7% and as segregating when the standard deviation between donors was above 5%. A statistical classification framework was built to diagnose cytomegalovirus status from the catalog of TCR beta chain sequences. V and J gene assignment, in a later analysis, came from comparing TCR nucleotide sequences with IMGT/GENE-DB human TR gene sequences. A later analysis assigned CDR3 sequences and most-parsimonious VDJ recombination scenarios with the TCRdist pipeline. In a later analysis, each TCR beta chain was defined by its CDR3 amino acid sequence together with its V-gene family, and reads without a unique V-gene family were excluded. To address suspected cross-contamination and a sequencing artifact, a later analysis removed several hundred highly shared, low-generation-probability nucleotide sequences. A later analysis calculated a clonal expansion index for each public chain from normalized within-repertoire ranks of inferred template counts. Generation probabilities in a later analysis came from a VDJ recombination model fitted to out-of-frame rearrangements, and those results were checked against IGoR. Hypergeometric tests were used in a later analysis to score TCR-TCR, TCR-HLA and TCR-CMV co-occurrence, with a repertoire-size bias correction applied to the TCR pairs. False discovery rates were estimated in a later analysis by permuting HLA or CMV assignments 20 times. In a later analysis, co-occurring TCRs were grouped with DBSCAN, and TCRdist sequence similarity was added when clustering was performed within HLA-allele-positive subsets. Repertoires with fewer than 30,000 or more than 120,000 public chains, plus five repertoires with anomalous nucleotide sharing, were excluded from co-occurrence clustering. TCRdb took this table from immuneACCESS and kept in-frame rearrangements with V and J called. Such tables lack part of the clones; where checked against another copy, unresolved V genes explain under half of the gap, and the rest is unexplained. That table supplies the V and J calls and clone size; D and trimming were determined from the DNA. Here the sample has some 120,000 clones; roughly two thirds occur a single time. The ten largest make up 1.6% of the sample.

Comments on this clone: It lacks a known antigen. Base qualities were left out, and no much larger clone turns up one base away.

This receptor was identified in a man aged 25-40 years in good health and CMV-seropositive. In this chain, TRBV18 is recombined with TRBJ2-5; the D gene is possibly TRBD2, with 6 bases matching. Sequencing was done on a sample of PBMCs. The DNA reads as follows: TGTGCCAGCTTCCCATATAGGGAGGCATACCAAGAGACCCAGTACTTC. This encodes CASFPYREAYQETQYF.